This section outlines one T cell receptor beta chain sequence together with its context. Its antigen is still unknown. The sample is drawn from a study of CD4 T cells in relation to SARS-CoV-2 and coronaviruses. Study-wide results and caveats: Monoreactive clones expanded significantly more to SARS-CoV-2 than crossreactive clones did. According to naive versus memory sequencing, detected responses are memory recall, not newly primed.

Germline V gene data show CDR1 as LNHDA and CDR2 as SQIVND (reference sequence). Germline trimming cut 6 bases from V and 1 base from J; bases unmatched to any gene: 14. This CDR3 is 18 amino acids long. Sequencing used immunoSEQ multiplex PCR; TCRdb keeps in-frame clones, though not all of them. The sample has under 50,000 clones, 85% to 90% seen once; the top ten hold roughly a tenth. Cryopreserved PBMCs were CD4-enriched, then split into naive and memory cells. The clonotype comes from an adult with COVID-19. The sample taken for sequencing was memory CD4+ T cells from PBMCs. J is TRBJ2-4 and V is TRBV19, with 8 positions matching TRBD2. This chain's CDR3 is CASSPPPLAGSAKNIQYF. The CDR3 DNA is TGTGCCAGTAGCCCGCCCCCTTTAGCGGGGAGCGCCAAAAACATTCAGTACTTC.